The entry below describes one T cell receptor (beta chain). Its cognate antigen is unknown. V was cut by 4 bases and J by 0 bases, with 12 bases left in between. The CDR3 covers 16 residues. Samples were taken at baseline and on day 1 of cycles 4 and 7. These data originate in a study of OX40 agonist ivuxolimab in advanced cancers. Study-wide background: Ivuxolimab is an agonistic anti-OX40 (CD134) antibody, and patients were treated with it. Cancers in dose escalation were hepatocellular, melanoma, renal cell and head and neck. Findings of the study overall: Low normalized T-cell clonal expansion was additionally recorded for some nonresponders.

The protocol was immunoSEQ multiplex PCR, while the TCRdb copy is restricted to in-frame clones and leaves out a portion. The data contain 100,000 to 150,000 clones, 85% to 95% of them singletons. The sequence came from an adult with an advanced solid tumor such as melanoma, head and neck, liver or kidney cancer. The source material was CD4+ or CD8+ T cells sorted from blood, sampled in a trial of the OX40 agonist ivuxolimab. The gene calls are TRBV23-1 and TRBJ2-2; D is uncertain. TRBV23-1 is given ORF status, its function remaining uncertain. CDR3 loop: CASSRGRLANTGELFF. CDR3 in DNA: TGCGCCAGCAGTCGCGGCAGGCTCGCGAACACCGGGGAGCTGTTTTTT.